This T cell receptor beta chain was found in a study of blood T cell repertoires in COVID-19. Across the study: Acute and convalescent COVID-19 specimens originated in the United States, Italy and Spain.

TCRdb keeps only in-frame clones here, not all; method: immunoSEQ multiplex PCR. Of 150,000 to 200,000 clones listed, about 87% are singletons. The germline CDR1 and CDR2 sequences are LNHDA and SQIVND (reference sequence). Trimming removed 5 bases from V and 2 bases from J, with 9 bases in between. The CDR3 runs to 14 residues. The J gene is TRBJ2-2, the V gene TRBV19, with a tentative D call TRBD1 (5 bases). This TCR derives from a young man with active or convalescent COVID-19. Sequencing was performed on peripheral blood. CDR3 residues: CASSHQGNTGELFF. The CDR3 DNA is TGTGCCAGTAGTCACCAGGGAAACACCGGGGAGCTGTTTTTT.